The next 25 T cell receptor beta chains were all read from a single sample in a study of CD8 T cells in ankylosing spondylitis. One entry per CDR3 protein, called by TCRdb with MiXCR from the 5' RACE reads. The table lists some 130,000 distinct CDR3 sequences, more than 5.5% of them singletons. Sequencing was carried out using blood, either unsorted or a sorted T cell fraction (not recorded which). These receptors were obtained from a female donor with ankylosing spondylitis or in good health (not recorded which).

The genes are TRBV20-1 and TRBJ2-1, with a weak D call TRBD1 (6 bases). The V end was cut by 6 bases, the J end by 0 bases, with 15 bases between. Germline V lookup: CDR1 DFQATT, CDR2 SNEGSKA (reference sequence). There are 15 residues in the CDR3. The DNA for the CDR3 is TGCAGTGCCAAAACAGGGAAGGCCTCCTACAATGAGCAGTTCTTC. Protein product: CSAKTGKASYNEQFF.

This clonotype showed up many times. The gene calls are TRBV29-1 and TRBJ1-1, with 9 bases fitting TRBD1. The J segment lost 1 base and the V segment lost 7 bases, leaving 1 base of the junction unmatched. CDR3 length: 12 amino acids. From germline, CDR1 is SQVTM and CDR2 ANQGSEA. Here the CDR3 reads CSGGQGNTEAFF. CDR3 coding DNA: TGCAGCGGGGGACAGGGGAACACTGAAGCTTTCTTT.

This clonotype came up many times. The genes are TRBV28 and TRBJ2-2; tentative D call: TRBD1 (6 bases). The CDR3 runs to 15 residues. Germline V gene sequence: CDR1 MDHEN, CDR2 SYDVKM. Between the trimmed V and J ends, which lost 4 bases and 5 bases, there was a span of 14 bases. This CDR3 is CASSSRGYETGELFF. The CDR3 nucleotides are TGTGCCAGCAGTTCCAGGGGTTACGAGACCGGGGAGCTGTTTTTT.

This clonotype was counted at least ten times. The genes are TRBV18 and TRBJ1-1; TRBD1 is a possible D gene (6 bases). The germline V and J ends were trimmed by 3 bases and 8 bases, with 10 bases remaining between them. The length of the CDR3 is 12 residues. Germline values: CDR1 KGHSH, CDR2 LQKENI. Here the CDR3 reads CASSPNTGEAFF. DNA for the CDR3: TGTGCCAGCTCACCGAACACAGGGGAAGCTTTCTTT.

This rearrangement joins TRBV7-2 to TRBJ2-7; D unclear. The CDR3 has 16 residues. Trimming cost V 0 bases and J 1 base, with 13 bases left between them. In germline, CDR1 is SGHTA, CDR2 FQGNSA. For the CDR3, the DNA is TGTGCCAGCAGCTTAGCGCTTATGGGTCAGTCCTACGAGCAGTACTTC. Translation: CASSLALMGQSYEQYF.

This clonotype was found many times. The rearrangement uses TRBV5-1 and TRBJ1-2, with 9 bases aligning to TRBD1. V shed 1 base and J 6 bases; nucleotides not matched to a gene: 13. Germline CDR1 SGHRS, CDR2 YFSETQ. This CDR3 comprises 17 residues. The CDR3 nucleotides read TGCGCCAGCAGCTTGACACCTGACAGGGGGGTTCGGAATGGCTACACCTTC. This sequence encodes CASSLTPDRGVRNGYTF.

Many counts were recorded for this clonotype. The chain has TRBV6-1 and TRBJ2-6, with 9 positions matching TRBD1. V shed 3 bases, J shed 3 bases, and the junction held 9 bases outside the gene matches. This CDR3 has 18 residues. The germline gives CDR1 MNHNS, CDR2 SASEGT. For the CDR3, the DNA is TGTGCCAGCAGTGACCGGGGACAGGGAACTGTTGGGGCCAACGTCCTGACTTTC. Translation gives CASSDRGQGTVGANVLTF.

V usage is TRBV27 and J usage is TRBJ1-4, with no clear D. Germline assignment: CDR1 MNHEY and CDR2 SMNVEV (reference sequence). The ends were cut back, 3 bases at V and 8 bases at J, with 10 bases in the middle. This CDR3 comprises 13 residues. CDR3 DNA: TGTGCCAGCAGTTTTTCCCCCAGCGAAAAACTGTTTTTT. It translates to CASSFSPSEKLFF.

Many counts were recorded for this clonotype. The rearrangement links TRBV4-3 to TRBJ2-1; 13 bases agree with TRBD2. Germline V gene data show CDR1 as LGHNA and CDR2 as YSLEER. The junction had 0 bases not matched to a gene; V was cut back by 0 bases and J by 4 bases. This CDR3 has 16 amino acids. CDR3 coding DNA: TGCGCCAGCAGCCAAGAGGGACTAGCGGGGTACAATGAGCAGTTCTTC. This encodes CASSQEGLAGYNEQFF.

This clonotype has a count of ten or more. The CDR3 loop is CASSPRGGAGNTEAFF. The CDR3 DNA follows: TGTGCCAGCAGTCCGCGTGGGGGGGCCGGGAACACTGAAGCTTTCTTT. This chain joins TRBV12-3 or TRBV12-4 and TRBJ1-1, with D tentatively TRBD1 (6 bases). V gave up 5 bases and J gave up 1 base, with 17 bases separating them. The CDR3 has 16 residues.

A note on this clonotype: This may be a read error, as it is one base from a much larger clone. CDR3 DNA sequence: TGTGCCAGTAGTATGAGGGGGAACTACGAGCAGTACTTC. Amino acid sequence: CASSMRGNYEQYF. The J gene is TRBJ2-7, the V gene TRBV19; D is possibly TRBD1 (6 bases). With 3 bases removed from V and 3 bases from J, the gap between germline ends came to 9 bases. Germline CDR1 LNHDA, CDR2 SQIVND (reference sequence). The CDR3 length is 13 residues.

This clonotype showed up many times. The V and J genes are TRBV28 and TRBJ1-5; D gene uncertain. V was trimmed by 2 bases and J by 7 bases, leaving 12 bases between them. The CDR3 covers 14 residues. Germline V gives CDR1 MDHEN, CDR2 SYDVKM. CDR3 sequence (DNA): TGTGCCAGCAGTTTAGGGTGGGGTGGGCAGCCCCAGCATTTT. This codes for CASSLGWGGQPQHF.

This clonotype was picked up many times. The chain couples TRBV5-1 to TRBJ2-1, with D tentatively TRBD1 (6 bases). CDR3 length: 15 residues. V shed 3 bases and J shed 3 bases, with 13 bases lying between them. Germline V gives CDR1 SGHRS, CDR2 YFSETQ. The DNA for the CDR3 is TGCGCCAGCAGCTGGACAGTGGGGGACTACAATGAGCAGTTCTTC. Protein sequence: CASSWTVGDYNEQFF. Based on the CDR3 plus reference TRBV5-1 and TRBJ2-1, the full variable domain is KAGVTQTPRYLIKTRGQQVTLSCSPISGHRSVSWYQQTPGQGLQFLFEYFSETQRNKGNFPGRFSGRQFSNSRSEMNVSTLELGDSALYLCASSWTVGDYNEQFFGPGTRLTVL.

The J gene is TRBJ2-1, the V gene TRBV9, with D perhaps TRBD1 (6 bases). The CDR3 totals 13 residues. Per the germline V gene, CDR1 is SGDLS and CDR2 is YYNGEE. Deletions cut 4 bases from V and 11 bases from J, with 16 bases between. The CDR3 reads CASSPGQNFKQFF. Here the CDR3 DNA reads TGTGCCAGCAGCCCTGGACAGAATTTCAAGCAGTTCTTC.

The sample holds a few counts of this clonotype. The V call is TRBV7-9, the J call TRBJ2-1, with 7 nucleotides matching TRBD2. Germline-derived CDR1 and CDR2 are SEHNR and FQNEAQ (reference sequence). The CDR3 covers 12 residues. In DNA, the CDR3 is TGTGCGCCCCGAGGGCTAGCGGATGAGCAGTTCTTC. This gives the protein CAPRGLADEQFF.

There are many counts of this clonotype. This rearrangement joins TRBV12-3 or TRBV12-4 to TRBJ2-3; possibly TRBD2 for D (7 bases). V was shortened by 3 bases and J by 2 bases, with 12 bases between the two germline ends. CDR3 length: 15 amino acids. The CDR3 DNA follows: TGTGCCAGCAGTTTCAACGCGGGGGCCACAGATACGCAGTATTTT. Its translation: CASSFNAGATDTQYF.

On this clonotype: A much larger clone lies one base from this, so it may be a read error. This chain connects TRBV27 to TRBJ2-1; 10 bases agree with TRBD1. This CDR3 comprises 15 residues. CDR1 MNHEY and CDR2 SMNVEV come from the germline V gene (reference sequence). CDR3 sequence reads: CAGSSGQGSTYEQFF. CDR3 coding DNA: TGTGCCGGCAGTTCGGGACAGGGGTCGACATATGAGCAGTTCTTC.

The chain joins TRBV19 to TRBJ2-7, with 11 nucleotides matching TRBD1. Unmatched junction bases numbered 6, after V lost 5 bases and J lost 3 bases. There are 15 residues in the CDR3. Germline CDR1 and CDR2: LNHDA and SQIVND (reference sequence). The CDR3: CASSFGTGGYYEQYF. The CDR3 bases are TGTGCCAGTAGTTTCGGGACAGGGGGATACTACGAGCAGTACTTC. The full variable domain, in which reference TRBV19 and TRBJ2-7 provide the parts outside the CDR3, is DGGITQSPKYLFRKEGQNVTLSCEQNLNHDAMYWYRQDPGQGLRLIYYSQIVNDFQKGDIAEGYSVSREKKESFPLTVTSAQKNPTAFYLCASSFGTGGYYEQYFGPGTRLTVT.

This clonotype turned up a few times. The DNA of the CDR3 is TGTGCCAGCAGTGACGGGCAAACCGGGGAGCTGTTTTTT. Protein sequence: CASSDGQTGELFF. The chain has TRBV6-4 and TRBJ2-2; D not certain. The CDR3 spans 13 residues. The germline V and J ends were trimmed by 2 bases and 5 bases, with 6 bases remaining between them. The germline gives CDR1 MRHNA, CDR2 SNTAGT.

This sequence joins TRBV6-5 and TRBJ1-4, with TRBD1 matching over 7 bases. V lost 0 bases to trimming and J lost 0 bases; unmatched junction nucleotides: 7. The CDR3 spans 18 residues. Germline V lookup: CDR1 MNHEY, CDR2 SVGAGI. The CDR3 DNA follows: TGTGCCAGCAGTTACTCGGGACAGCAATTTGCAACTAATGAAAAACTGTTTTTT. Its translation is CASSYSGQQFATNEKLFF.

This clonotype was recorded many times. The J gene is TRBJ2-1, the V gene TRBV5-1; perhaps TRBD1 as D (5 bases). Trimming removed 0 bases at V and 7 bases at J, with 11 bases between. Looked up from germline, CDR1 is SGHRS and CDR2 is YFSETQ. CDR3 size: 14 residues. CDR3 nucleotides: TGCGCCAGCAGCTTGGGGGGCCCGGTTAATGAGCAGTTCTTC. Encoded protein: CASSLGGPVNEQFF.

This clonotype occurred many times. The chain recombines TRBV7-6 with TRBJ2-3; tentative D call: TRBD1 (5 bases). This CDR3 has 14 amino acids. Germline assignment: CDR1 SGHVS and CDR2 FNYEAQ. The ends were cut back, 2 bases at V and 5 bases at J, with 11 bases in the middle. The CDR3 DNA reads as TGTGCCAGCAGCTTACAGGGTTTAAGAGATACGCAGTATTTT. It is translated as CASSLQGLRDTQYF.

This clonotype was recorded at least ten times. This chain connects TRBV6-5 to TRBJ2-5; 7 positions agree with TRBD1. V was pared by 2 bases and J by 3 bases, with 6 bases of the junction left unmatched. Germline V CDR1 and CDR2: MNHEY, SVGAGI. The CDR3 runs 15 residues. The CDR3 sequence is CASSYEGDSEETQYF. In nucleotides, the CDR3 is TGTGCCAGCAGTTACGAGGGGGACAGCGAAGAGACCCAGTACTTC.

This clonotype came up many times. Its ends do not fully match the called genes, so a read error is possible. The chain joins TRBV7-7 to TRBJ2-1; D may be TRBD2 (5 bases). The CDR3 length is 18 residues. Germline V gives CDR1 SSHAT, CDR2 FNYEAQ (reference sequence). The CDR3 loop reads CASSLALPGLLACNEQFF. In DNA form, the CDR3 reads TGTGCTAGCAGCTTAGCACTACCGGGCCTCCTAGCATGTAATGAGCAGTTCTTC.

This clonotype was observed many times. V and J are TRBV20-1 and TRBJ2-4; D might be TRBD2 (5 bases). Looked up from germline, CDR1 is DFQATT and CDR2 is SNEGSKA (reference sequence). Trimming took 1 base from V and 2 from J, leaving 18 bases between them. This CDR3 contains 17 residues. CDR3 sequence (DNA): TGCAGTGCTAGAGGGGAGCCAGGCACGCAATCCAAAAACATTCAGTACTTC. It specifies CSARGEPGTQSKNIQYF.